This T cell receptor (beta chain) was sequenced during a study of blood T cell repertoires in COVID-19. Study-wide context: Italy, Spain and the United States were the sources of the convalescent and acute COVID-19 samples.

Germline V gives CDR1 LGHDT, CDR2 YNNKEL (reference sequence). The ends lost 4 bases at V and 5 bases at J; junction bases unmatched: 4. There are 13 residues in the CDR3. TCRdb's table, derived via immunoSEQ multiplex PCR, lists solely in-frame clones and lacks some. The sample shows 98,000 or so clones, around 84% of them seen only once. Specimen: peripheral blood. The chain recombines TRBV3-1 (or the pseudogene TRBV3-2) with TRBJ2-5; 7 bases line up with TRBD1. The TCR was taken from a man aged 55 to 70 with acute or convalescent COVID-19. The CDR3 DNA follows: TGTGCCAGCAGCCTCAGGGGGAGCGAGACCCAGTACTTC. It encodes CASSLRGSETQYF.